The entry below describes one T cell receptor (beta chain). Its target is not known. PCR amplification relied on 60 Vbeta primers (plus 13 Jbeta primers). TCRdb keeps only in-frame clones here, not all; method: immunoSEQ multiplex PCR. Found here are tens of thousands of clones, 77% of them singletons; the top ten hold roughly 3.2%. These data are taken from a study of cytomegalovirus exposure and HLA in healthy donors. This CDR3 contains 13 residues. Germline assignment: CDR1 SQVTM and CDR2 ANQGSEA. The V end was cut by 4 bases, the J end by 7 bases, with 14 bases between. Regarding the study as a whole: In a later analysis, parvovirus B19, influenza, CMV and Epstein-Barr virus appeared linked to several top co-occurrence clusters.

This TCR was sampled from a man aged 50 to 60 in good health and CMV-seropositive. The chain combines TRBV29-1 with TRBJ1-5; D is perhaps TRBD1 (6 bases). The sample comprised PBMCs. The CDR3 DNA reads as TGCAGCGTTGGGGAGGGGGGGTGGCAGCCCCAGCATTTT. It translates to CSVGEGGWQPQHF. The variable domain in full, completed from reference TRBV29-1 and TRBJ1-5, reads SAVISQKPSRDICQRGTSLTIQCQVDSQVTMMFWYRQQPGQSLTLIATANQGSEATYESGFVIDKFPISRPNLTFSTLTVSNMSPEDSSIYLCSVGEGGWQPQHFGDGTRLSIL.